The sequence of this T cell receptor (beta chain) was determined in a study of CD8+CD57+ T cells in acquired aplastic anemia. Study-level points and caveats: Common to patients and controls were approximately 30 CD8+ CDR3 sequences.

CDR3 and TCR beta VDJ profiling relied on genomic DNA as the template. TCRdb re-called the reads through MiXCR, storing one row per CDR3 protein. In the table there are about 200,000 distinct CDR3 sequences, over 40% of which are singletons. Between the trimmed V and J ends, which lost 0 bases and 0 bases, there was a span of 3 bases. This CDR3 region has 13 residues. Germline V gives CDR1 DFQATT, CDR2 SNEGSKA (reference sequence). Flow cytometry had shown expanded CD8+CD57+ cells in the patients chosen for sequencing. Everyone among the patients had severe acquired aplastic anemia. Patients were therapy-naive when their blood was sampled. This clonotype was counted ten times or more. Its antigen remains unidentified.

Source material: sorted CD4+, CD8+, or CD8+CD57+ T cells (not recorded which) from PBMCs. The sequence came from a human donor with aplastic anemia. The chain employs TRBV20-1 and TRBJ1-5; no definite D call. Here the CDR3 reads CSARENSNQPQHF. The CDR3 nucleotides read TGCAGTGCTAGAGAGAATAGCAATCAGCCCCAGCATTTT.